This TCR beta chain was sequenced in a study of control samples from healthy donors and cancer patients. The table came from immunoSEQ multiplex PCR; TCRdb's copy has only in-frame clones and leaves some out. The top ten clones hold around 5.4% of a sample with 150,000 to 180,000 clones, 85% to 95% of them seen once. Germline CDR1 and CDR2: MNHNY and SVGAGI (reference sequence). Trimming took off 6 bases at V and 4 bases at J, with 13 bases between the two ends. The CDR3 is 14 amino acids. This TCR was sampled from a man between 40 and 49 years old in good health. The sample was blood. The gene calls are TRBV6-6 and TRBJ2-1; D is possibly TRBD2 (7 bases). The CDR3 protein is CASRGGGGYNEQFF. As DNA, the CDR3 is TGTGCCAGCAGAGGAGGGGGGGGGTACAATGAGCAGTTCTTC.